The subject of this entry is one T cell receptor (beta chain). This record belongs to a study of shared clonotypes between healthy human individuals. TCRdb's copy holds only in-frame clones and misses some; the assay was immunoSEQ multiplex PCR. There are over 2 million clones in the sample; 85% to 95% occur only once, and roughly 1.1% lies in the top ten. Positive CCR7 selection of CD45RO-negative cells yielded the naive CD8 cells, and terminally differentiated effector memory CD45RA+ cells were excluded. CDR3 length equals 16 residues. The germline V and J ends were trimmed by 3 bases and 1 base, with 12 bases remaining between them. Germline loops: CDR1 MGHRA, CDR2 YSYEKL.

The specimen sequenced was naive CD8+ T cells sorted from blood. The chain carries TRBV4-1 and TRBJ2-2; D may match TRBD1 or TRBD2 (5 bases each). The receptor was isolated from a man between 18 and 35 years old in good health. CDR3 nucleotides: TGCGCCAGCAGCCAGGACTTGGGGGAGAACACCGGGGAGCTGTTTTTT. Translated: CASSQDLGENTGELFF.